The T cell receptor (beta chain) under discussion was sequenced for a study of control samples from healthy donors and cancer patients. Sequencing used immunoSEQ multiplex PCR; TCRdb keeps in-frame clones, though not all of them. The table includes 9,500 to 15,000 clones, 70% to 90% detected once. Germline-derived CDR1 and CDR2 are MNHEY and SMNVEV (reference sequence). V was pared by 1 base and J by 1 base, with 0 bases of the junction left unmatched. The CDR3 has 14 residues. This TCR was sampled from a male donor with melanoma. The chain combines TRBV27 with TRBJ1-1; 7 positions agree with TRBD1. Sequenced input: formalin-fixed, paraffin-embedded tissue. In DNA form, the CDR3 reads TGTGCCAGCAGTTTATACAGGGGGAACACTGAAGCTTTCTTT. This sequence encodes CASSLYRGNTEAFF.